Listed below are T cell receptor beta chains from one sample, sequenced in a study of CD8 T cells in ankylosing spondylitis. From the 5' RACE reads, TCRdb called clonotypes with MiXCR, one entry per CDR3 protein. The sample records over 100,000 distinct CDR3 sequences, about 6.4% being singletons. The sequencing sample was made of blood, either unsorted or a sorted T cell fraction (not recorded which). The receptors originated from a male donor with ankylosing spondylitis or in good health (not recorded which). Each CDR3 is given with its conserved first and last residue. Each record gives: clone size, J gene, V gene, D gene, CDR3 protein, CDR3 DNA. A D gene is named only where the DNA matches it firmly. The size of a clone is reported for some rows only, either as once, few or many, or as a class for expanded clones.

. TRBJ2-3 TRBV6-1 TRBD1 CASRPGTGEVDTQYF TGTGCCAGCAGACCCGGGACAGGGGAGGTAGATACGCAGTATTTT
many TRBJ2-1 TRBV5-1 . CASAVDSYNEQFF TGCGCCAGCGCGGTAGACTCCTACAATGAGCAGTTCTTC
. TRBJ2-5 TRBV3-1 TRBD1 CASSQGSKFQGEEETQYF TGTGCCAGCAGCCAAGGCTCGAAGTTTCAGGGGGAAGAGGAGACCCAGTACTTC
many TRBJ2-2 TRBV10-3 . CAISAIGGTGELFF TGTGCCATCAGTGCTATTGGAGGAACCGGGGAGCTGTTTTTT
many TRBJ2-3 TRBV5-1 TRBD2 CASSLGLAGFTDTQYF TGCGCCAGCAGCCTAGGACTAGCGGGGTTCACAGATACGCAGTATTTT
many TRBJ2-5 TRBV12-3/TRBV12-4 TRBD2 CASSSTSGWETQYF TGTGCCAGCAGTTCGACTAGCGGGTGGGAGACCCAGTACTTC
many TRBJ2-7 TRBV20-1 TRBD2 CSASRTSGLSYEQYF TGCAGTGCTAGCCGGACTAGCGGCCTTTCCTACGAGCAGTACTTC
many TRBJ2-2 TRBV18 TRBD2 CASSPNGLAANTGELFF TGTGCCAGCTCACCAAACGGACTAGCAGCCAACACCGGGGAGCTGTTTTTT
many TRBJ2-3 TRBV7-9 TRBD2 CASSLGLAELSTDTQYF TGTGCCAGCAGCTTGGGACTAGCGGAGCTTAGCACAGATACGCAGTATTTT
many TRBJ1-2 TRBV9 . CASSGEGRARYGYTF TGTGCCAGCAGTGGAGAGGGCCGGGCCCGCTATGGCTACACCTTC
many TRBJ2-7 TRBV20-1 TRBD2 CSATREGLTYEQYF TGCAGTGCTACCCGGGAGGGGTTAACCTACGAGCAGTACTTC
. TRBJ2-5 TRBV6-2/TRBV6-3 . CASSYSLETQYF TGTGCCAGCAGTTACTCGTTGGAGACCCAGTACTTC
. TRBJ2-5 TRBV19 . CASSFDSQETQYF TGTGCCAGCTCCTTCGACAGTCAAGAGACCCAGTACTTC
. TRBJ1-2 TRBV5-1 . CASSFTRDYGYTF TGCGCCAGCAGCTTTACACGGGACTATGGCTACACCTTC
many TRBJ2-6 TRBV5-1 . CASSLYRRGLSGANVLTF TGCGCCAGCAGCTTGTATAGGAGGGGGCTCTCTGGGGCCAACGTCCTGACTTTC
many TRBJ1-4 TRBV30 . CAWSTGTMGEKLFF TGTGCCTGGAGTACCGGGACCATGGGGGAAAAACTGTTTTTT
many TRBJ2-7 TRBV5-1 . CASSLYLEYEQYF TGCGCCAGCAGCTTGTATCTGGAGTACGAGCAGTACTTC
few TRBJ2-3 TRBV20-1 . CSARDSSAGASTDTQYF TGCAGTGCTAGAGATTCGTCGGCGGGGGCTAGCACAGATACGCAGTATTTT
. TRBJ2-4 TRBV7-2 . CAIRSGTKNIQYF TGTGCCATAAGGTCGGGGACCAAAAACATTCAGTACTTC